What follows are 24 T cell receptor beta chains derived from one specimen sequenced in a study of cytomegalovirus exposure and HLA in healthy donors. The method was immunoSEQ multiplex PCR; TCRdb's version includes in-frame clones alone and lacks a portion of them. This table holds around 300,000 clones, 75% to 90% found once. Material: PBMCs. The receptors here all came from a woman aged 25 to 39 in good health and CMV-seropositive.

V usage is TRBV7-2 and J usage is TRBJ1-5; TRBD1 might be the D (6 bases). V lost 1 base to trimming and J lost 7 bases, with 14 bases between them. Germline-derived CDR1 and CDR2 are SGHTA and FQGNSA. The CDR3 consists of 15 residues. The DNA for the CDR3 is TGTGCCAGCAGCTTAGGTTTGCAGGGGCAACAGCCCCAGCATTTT. This encodes CASSLGLQGQQPQHF.

This chain uses TRBV5-6 with TRBJ2-5; D not certain. The germline V gene has CDR1 SGHDT and CDR2 YYEEEE. V shed 1 base and J shed 5 bases, with 3 bases lying between them. The CDR3 loop spans 11 amino acids. This chain's CDR3 is CASSLMETQYF. In DNA, the CDR3 is TGTGCCAGCAGCTTGATGGAGACCCAGTACTTC.

The chain is built from TRBV15 and TRBJ2-2, with 13 positions matching TRBD2. Germline assignment: CDR1 LNHNV and CDR2 YYDKDF (reference sequence). The CDR3 consists of 17 residues. V shed 10 bases, J shed 0 bases, and the junction held 8 bases outside the gene matches. The CDR3 DNA is TGTGCCAGTAAGGGACTAGCGGGACAATCGAACACCGGGGAGCTGTTTTTT. It yields the protein CASKGLAGQSNTGELFF.

The chain joins TRBV7-9 to TRBJ1-6; D is undetermined. CDR3 length: 15 amino acids. CDR1 SEHNR and CDR2 FQNEAQ come from the germline V gene (reference sequence). V was pared by 0 bases and J by 8 bases, with 11 bases between. The CDR3 reads CASSLARQTHSPLHF. The CDR3 bases are TGTGCCAGCAGCTTAGCTAGGCAGACTCATTCACCCCTCCACTTT. Supplemented by reference TRBV7-9 and TRBJ1-6, the full variable domain reads DTGVSQNPRHKITKRGQNVTFRCDPISEHNRLYWYRQTLGQGPEFLTYFQNEAQLEKSRLLSDRFSAERPKGSFSTLEIQRTEQGDSAMYLCASSLARQTHSPLHFGNGTRLTVT.

This rearrangement joins TRBV28 to TRBJ2-7; the match to TRBD1 covers 9 bases. Losses at the gene ends were 8 bases for V and 4 bases for J; bases not matched to a gene: 15. Per germline, CDR1 MDHEN and CDR2 SYDVKM. This CDR3 spans 16 amino acids. The CDR3 bases are TGTGCCAGCGGGACAGGGTTTTCCGAGGGTGGTTACGAGCAGTACTTC. This codes for CASGTGFSEGGYEQYF.

The chain combines TRBV5-4 with TRBJ2-7; 9 nucleotides agree with TRBD1. The V segment lost 4 bases and the J segment 7 bases; nucleotides outside the gene matches: 12. CDR1 is SGHNT and CDR2 is YYREEE in the germline V gene (reference sequence). CDR3 size: 15 residues. CDR3 sequence (DNA): TGTGCCAGCAGCGAAGGGACAGGGTCGGTCCGGGAGCAGTACTTC. Translated, it gives CASSEGTGSVREQYF.

The V gene is TRBV29-1, the J gene TRBJ1-2, with no clear D. Trimming took off 5 bases at V and 5 bases at J, with 6 bases between the two ends. The CDR3 totals 10 residues. The V gene's germline CDR1 is SQVTM and CDR2 ANQGSEA. The CDR3 coding sequence is TGCAGCGTTCGTCAGTATGGCTACACCTTC. Protein product: CSVRQYGYTF. Complete variable domain (other parts from reference TRBV29-1 and TRBJ1-2): SAVISQKPSRDICQRGTSLTIQCQVDSQVTMMFWYRQQPGQSLTLIATANQGSEATYESGFVIDKFPISRPNLTFSTLTVSNMSPEDSSIYLCSVRQYGYTFGSGTRLTVV.

This chain links TRBV30 with TRBJ1-3; D not certain. V was cut by 0 bases and J by 9 bases, with 12 bases left in between. Germline V CDR1 and CDR2: GTSNPN, SVGIG (reference sequence). The length of the CDR3 is 13 residues. The CDR3 region is CAWSVGQLGTIYF. For the CDR3, the DNA is TGTGCCTGGAGTGTAGGTCAGCTGGGCACCATATATTTT.

The chain is built from TRBV4-1 and TRBJ1-1; D is unclear. Germline values: CDR1 MGHRA, CDR2 YSYEKL. This CDR3 spans 16 amino acids. The V and J ends lost 6 bases and 1 base respectively, with 18 bases between them. The CDR3 DNA follows: TGCGCCAGCAGTCTCCAACCCATCCCAGGGAACACTGAAGCTTTCTTT. Amino acids: CASSLQPIPGNTEAFF.

The rearrangement joins TRBV27 to TRBJ2-1; D is undetermined. Trimming stripped 2 bases from V and 7 bases from J, with 9 bases between. This CDR3 region has 13 residues. Germline-derived CDR1 and CDR2 are MNHEY and SMNVEV (reference sequence). The CDR3 is CASSLGRLNEQFF. In nucleotides, the CDR3 is TGTGCCAGCAGTTTAGGTCGGCTGAATGAGCAGTTCTTC.

V and J are TRBV4-3 and TRBJ1-2; TRBD1 might be the D (6 bases). The CDR3 spans 18 residues. Trimming removed 0 bases at V and 1 base at J, with 18 bases between. Germline V gene data show CDR1 as LGHNA and CDR2 as YSLEER. In DNA form, the CDR3 reads TGCGCCAGCAGCCAAGAAAGTCAGGGAACAGGGCTTAACTATGGCTACACCTTC. Protein: CASSQESQGTGLNYGYTF.

The chain couples TRBV27 to TRBJ2-4, with a tentative D call TRBD2 (7 bases). V gave up 10 bases and J gave up 7 bases, with 23 bases separating them. Germline CDR1 reads MNHEY; CDR2 reads SMNVEV (reference sequence). The CDR3 covers 15 residues. The CDR3, as DNA: TGTGCCACGGCCCTCAGGGGAGGGGGAGGGAACATTCAGTACTTC. Amino acid sequence: CATALRGGGGNIQYF.

The rearrangement uses TRBV2 and TRBJ2-7; 7 bases map to TRBD1. CDR3 length: 12 residues. The V segment lost 10 bases and the J segment 4 bases; nucleotides outside the gene matches: 7. From germline, CDR1 is SNHLY and CDR2 FYNNEI. The DNA for the CDR3 is TGTGCCACAAGGGACAGAGCTTACGAGCAGTACTTC. Amino acid sequence: CATRDRAYEQYF. Full variable domain (outside the CDR3, taken from reference TRBV2 and TRBJ2-7): EPEVTQTPSHQVTQMGQEVILRCVPISNHLYFYWYRQILGQKVEFLVSFYNNEISEKSEIFDDQFSVERPDGSNFTLKIRSTKLEDSAMYFCATRDRAYEQYFGPGTRLTVT.

V gene TRBV5-6 combines with J gene TRBJ1-1; 9 nucleotides agree with TRBD1. J gave up 3 bases and V 3 bases, and 3 bases lay outside the gene matches. Per the germline V gene, CDR1 is SGHDT and CDR2 is YYEEEE. The CDR3 covers 14 residues. CDR3 bases: TGTGCCAGCAGCTCCGGGACAGGGTACACTGAAGCTTTCTTT. It encodes CASSSGTGYTEAFF.

This clone showed up just a few times. The V gene is TRBV7-3, the J gene TRBJ1-2; D remains unclear. Trimming removed 5 bases at V and 7 bases at J, with 14 bases between. The CDR3 loop spans 13 amino acids. Germline V gene sequence: CDR1 SGHTA, CDR2 FQGTGA. CDR3 loop: CASSPDGGFGYTF. CDR3 DNA: TGTGCCAGCAGCCCCGACGGCGGATTTGGCTACACCTTC.

This clone appeared a single time. The chain recombines TRBV6-1 with TRBJ2-2; D remains ambiguous. V was shortened by 5 bases and J by 6 bases, with 13 bases between the two germline ends. Germline-derived CDR1 and CDR2 are MNHNS and SASEGT. The CDR3 length is 14 residues. CDR3 sequence reads: CASSPGPLAGELFF. As DNA, the CDR3 is TGTGCCAGCAGTCCGGGCCCACTGGCCGGGGAGCTGTTTTTT.

Comments on this clone: At the DNA level, this CDR3 is encoded by other sequences in the same sample as well. CDR3 loop: CASSYSGRAQETQYF. The CDR3 coding sequence is TGTGCCAGCAGTTACAGCGGGAGGGCCCAAGAGACCCAGTACTTC. The chain carries TRBV6-5 and TRBJ2-5, with 10 bases that match TRBD2. Germline CDR1 is MNHEY and CDR2 is SVGAGI. Trimming took 2 bases from V and 1 from J; bases not matched to a gene: 1. The CDR3 runs 15 residues.

CDR3: CASSVGTGISEGYTF. The DNA of the CDR3 is TGTGCCAGCAGCGTAGGGACAGGGATCTCGGAGGGCTACACCTTC. J is TRBJ1-2 and V is TRBV9, with 8 positions matching TRBD1. Losses at the gene ends were 0 bases for V and 8 bases for J; bases not matched to a gene: 9. This CDR3 comprises 15 residues. Germline-derived CDR1 and CDR2 are SGDLS and YYNGEE.

This clone has a handful of counts. The V call is TRBV7-3, the J call TRBJ2-1, with a possible D match to TRBD2 (6 bases). Germline values: CDR1 SGHTA, CDR2 FQGTGA. The CDR3 totals 13 residues. With 4 bases removed from V and 3 bases from J, the gap between germline ends came to 7 bases. The DNA for the CDR3 is TGTGCCAGCAGCTCGGACTACTACAATGAGCAGTTCTTC. Translating it yields CASSSDYYNEQFF.

The gene calls are TRBV5-1 and TRBJ2-7; 8 bases map to TRBD2. The CDR3 extends over 15 amino acids. V was pared by 6 bases and J by 3 bases, with 11 bases of the junction left unmatched. Looked up from germline, CDR1 is SGHRS and CDR2 is YFSETQ. CDR3 region: CASTPGLVESYEQYF. Written as DNA, the CDR3 is TGCGCCAGCACCCCGGGACTAGTGGAGAGCTACGAGCAGTACTTC.

V is TRBV4-3 and J is TRBJ1-2; maybe TRBD1 (5 bases). CDR3 length: 16 amino acids. In germline, CDR1 is LGHNA, CDR2 YSLEER. Trimming stripped 3 bases from V and 3 bases from J, with 17 bases between. CDR3 nucleotide sequence: TGCGCCAGCAGCCAGGAAGCGGGCCTGGGGGACTATGGCTACACCTTC. This codes for CASSQEAGLGDYGYTF.

This clone was counted between two and nine times. The CDR3 is CASSSTGSYEQYF. CDR3 bases: TGTGCCAGCAGTTCCACAGGGTCCTACGAGCAGTACTTC. The chain links TRBV6-5 to TRBJ2-7, with a weak D call TRBD1 (6 bases). This CDR3 is 13 amino acids long. Germline lookup yields CDR1 MNHEY and CDR2 SVGAGI. V dropped 4 bases and J dropped 1 base, with 8 bases sitting between them.

This chain connects TRBV19 to TRBJ1-6; D might be TRBD1 (6 bases). Between the trimmed V and J ends, which lost 3 bases and 7 bases, there was a span of 16 bases. Per germline, CDR1 LNHDA and CDR2 SQIVND (reference sequence). This CDR3 is 16 amino acids long. The CDR3 coding sequence is TGTGCCAGTAGTATTGTGGTGGACAGCCGAAATTCACCCCTCCACTTT. This sequence encodes CASSIVVDSRNSPLHF.

The chain is built from TRBV6-1 and TRBJ2-1; D might be TRBD2 (6 bases). V shed 4 bases and J shed 7 bases, with 23 bases lying between them. The length of the CDR3 is 17 residues. Germline V lookup: CDR1 MNHNS, CDR2 SASEGT. DNA of the CDR3: TGTGCCAGCAGTGCGCCGGGACTTAACCCGGGGAGGAATGAGCAGTTCTTC. Translating gives CASSAPGLNPGRNEQFF.